The T cell receptor (beta chain) described here comes from a study of spatial heterogeneity in lung cancer (dated by TCRdb to the late 2010s). Describing the broader study: More beta-chain than alpha-chain transcripts were consistently detected, likely reflecting higher beta-chain transcript abundance. In tumor regions, TCR transcript counts showed a strong correlation with a T cell transcriptional module score derived from matched bulk RNA-seq. In the raw uncorrected reads, each unique combination of TCR and UMI appeared more than ten times on average. In non-small cell lung cancer, the study made a quantitative comparison of TCR alpha and beta repertoires among multiple tumor regions, matched nontumor lung and blood. The study linked features of the TCR repertoire to counts of nonsynonymous mutations, which were determined by whole-exome sequencing of tumor tissue. Both alpha and beta chains were TCR-sequenced in samples taken at surgery, namely 220 tumor regions, fewer than 80 matched nontumor lung samples and about 52 PBMC samples.

Receptor amplification or capture employed 5' RACE. Sequencing took place on a NextSeq 500. In the TCR library protocol, a unique molecular identifier was attached to each TCR cDNA molecule so that PCR and sequencing errors could be corrected. On the authors' methods: Decombinator tools were used for TCR identification, UMI-based error correction and CDR3 extraction. Expanded TCRs were defined as those above a frequency of 2 per 1,000, corresponding to the top 1% of the tumor frequency distribution. Expanded tumor TCRs were classed as regional if statistically deemed absent (corrected P<0.05) from at least one tumor region, otherwise ubiquitous. Rényi diversity was computed with the R vegan package after subsampling each repertoire 100 times to 5,000 TCRs. CDR3 similarity networks were built from amino acid triplet string-kernel similarity, with CDR3s being connected when pairwise similarity was above 0.82. The public reads were run again by TCRdb, first through fastp at Q25 and then through MiXCR, and only productive beta chains were kept. Each CDR3 protein gets just one entry, which takes the most common genes and DNA from the rows behind it. These V and J calls rely on TCRdb rather than the paper's analysis. The sample has some 5,000 distinct CDR3 sequences on record, approximately 7.5% of them singletons. In total, the top ten clones hold around 28% of the sample.

According to the study, the label for this sample's time point signals: sample taken at primary tumor resection. Donors were about 70 patients with early-stage, untreated non-small cell lung cancer from the lung TRACERx cohort. For TCR sequencing, whole RNA was extracted from tumor and nontumor lung tissue, or from cryopreserved PBMC samples, and no cell sorting was done. Only patients for whom sufficient RNA was available from at least two tumor regions were selected for TCR sequencing. Tumor and adjacent nontumor lung specimens were reviewed by a lung pathologist before selection. After removal of 0 bases from V and 4 bases from J, the junction retains 2 bases not matched to a gene. The CDR3, from cysteine to phenylalanine, totals 15 residues. Only the CDR3 DNA is retained, 45 bases long and in frame from the first base. CDR1 and CDR2, per the germline V gene, are MNHNS and SASEGT. The study at large found these results: Additional single-cell paired TCR alpha and beta sequencing was considered necessary to confirm, at a functional level, the hypothesis that regional TCRs recognize regional mutations. Counts of ubiquitous and regional expanded TCRs were found to correlate with counts of ubiquitous and regional nonsynonymous mutations, respectively. TCR-seq was estimated to cover only approximately 6.6% of tumor T cells for alpha chains and approximately 13% for beta chains. A correlation was observed between the number of expanded intratumoral alpha and beta TCRs and the tumor nonsynonymous mutation count.

This clonotype was seen repeatedly, ten times or more. No antigen is known for it. The sample holds no much larger clone one base away, and base qualities are not on file. The V and J segments used are TRBV6-1 and TRBJ2-1; TRBD2 agrees with 8 junctional bases. The source of this sequence is a female donor with early-stage non-small cell lung cancer. This specimen consisted of lung tumor tissue, obtained at surgery. Here is the DNA: TGTGCCAGCAGTGAAGCGAGCGGGGGTTACAATGAGCAGTTCTTC. Translated, this is CASSEASGGYNEQFF.